What follows are 14 T cell receptor beta chains derived from one specimen sequenced in a study of T cell changes during pregnancy in multiple sclerosis. Profiling relied on immunoSEQ multiplex PCR, and the TCRdb table lists in-frame clones only, not all of them. In the table there are 34,000 or so clones, over 75% of which are singletons. The input for sequencing was CD8+ T cells from peripheral blood mononuclear cells, taken before pregnancy. Receptors were obtained from a female donor with multiple sclerosis, enrolled in a pregnancy study.

This sequence joins TRBV30 and TRBJ1-4; a weak D match, TRBD1 (5 bases). The CDR3 contains 11 residues. Germline V lookup: CDR1 GTSNPN, CDR2 SVGIG (reference sequence). Trimming shortened V by 2 bases and J by 7 bases, and 5 bases separated the two germline ends. CDR3 DNA: TGTGCCTGGAGTCAGGGTGAAAAACTGTTTTTT. Its protein product is CAWSQGEKLFF.

The gene calls are TRBV7-7 and TRBJ2-5; D might be TRBD1 (5 bases). Germline V CDR1 and CDR2: SSHAT, FNYEAQ (reference sequence). This CDR3 spans 13 amino acids. V shed 4 bases and J shed 5 bases, with 11 bases lying between them. CDR3 sequence (DNA): TGTGCCAGCAGCTCAGGGTTTCGGGAGACCCAGTACTTC. This sequence encodes CASSSGFRETQYF.

The chain couples TRBV27 to TRBJ1-5, with TRBD1 matching 8 bases. V was clipped by 3 bases and J by 3 bases; unmatched bases: 13. CDR1 and CDR2 (germline): MNHEY, SMNVEV (reference sequence). The CDR3 spans 18 residues. CDR3 loop: CASSLHWDRPLINQPQHF. CDR3 DNA sequence: TGTGCCAGCAGTTTGCACTGGGACAGGCCCCTTATCAATCAGCCCCAGCATTTT.

This chain connects TRBV7-9 to TRBJ2-1; 7 nucleotides match TRBD2. The CDR3 runs to 15 residues. The junction had 9 bases not matched to a gene; V was cut back by 3 bases and J by 7 bases. Germline lookup yields CDR1 SEHNR and CDR2 FQNEAQ (reference sequence). The CDR3 DNA follows: TGTGCCAGCAGCTTCCCTCGACTAGCCGGAAATGAGCAGTTCTTC. It is translated as CASSFPRLAGNEQFF.

The rearrangement links TRBV7-9 to TRBJ2-4; maybe TRBD1 (5 bases). The CDR3 has 11 residues. Trimming cost V 6 bases and J 6 bases, with 6 bases left between them. CDR1 is SEHNR, CDR2 FQNEAQ, per germline (reference sequence). The CDR3: CASSQGNIQYF. In DNA form, the CDR3 reads TGTGCCAGCAGTCAGGGAAACATTCAGTACTTC.

The chain links TRBV6-1 to TRBJ1-2, with a weak D call TRBD1 (6 bases). The CDR3 is made up of 14 amino acids. V lost 6 bases and J lost 0, with 11 bases in between. The germline gives CDR1 MNHNS, CDR2 SASEGT. The CDR3 spells CASRGGPANYGYTF. The CDR3 bases are TGTGCCAGCAGAGGGGGACCGGCTAACTATGGCTACACCTTC.

CDR3 sequence: CASSESDAGGPYF. The CDR3 bases are TGTGCCAGCAGTGAATCTGATGCGGGGGGCCCGTACTTC. This chain uses TRBV25-1 with TRBJ2-7, with 8 positions matching TRBD2. Germline V gene sequence: CDR1 MGHDK, CDR2 SYGVNS. With V trimmed by 1 base and J by 12 bases, 8 bases remained unmatched. The CDR3 length is 13 residues.

The chain uses TRBV19 and TRBJ2-2; 9 bases fit TRBD1. Germline loops: CDR1 LNHDA, CDR2 SQIVND (reference sequence). The CDR3 is 14 residues long. Unmatched junction bases numbered 6, after V lost 3 bases and J lost 10 bases. For the CDR3, the DNA is TGTGCCAGTAGTATTCCAGGGACAGGGAAGGAGCTGTTTTTT. Its protein product is CASSIPGTGKELFF.

CDR3 in DNA: TGTGCCAGCAGCACATCAGCGACCCCCATCTACAATGAGCAGTTCTTC. It codes for CASSTSATPIYNEQFF. The chain joins TRBV9 to TRBJ2-1; D remains ambiguous. This CDR3 contains 16 residues. V gave up 4 bases and J gave up 3 bases, with 17 bases separating them. Looked up from germline, CDR1 is SGDLS and CDR2 is YYNGEE.

This clone was observed a few times. This rearrangement joins TRBV5-4 to TRBJ1-1; a weak D match, TRBD1 (5 bases). The CDR3 is 14 residues long. CDR1 SGHNT and CDR2 YYREEE come from the germline V gene (reference sequence). V lost 0 bases and J 0 bases, leaving 6 bases between the germline ends. The CDR3, as DNA: TGTGCCAGCAGCTTGGGGGGCGTGAACACTGAAGCTTTCTTT. This gives the protein CASSLGGVNTEAFF.

The chain employs TRBV12-5 and TRBJ1-5; 7 bases map to TRBD1. Germline V gene data show CDR1 as LGHNT and CDR2 as FRNRAP. V lost 6 bases to trimming and J lost 0 bases; unmatched junction nucleotides: 5. This CDR3 spans 15 amino acids. CDR3 sequence (DNA): TGTGCTAGTGGCTGGACAGGCTATAGCAATCAGCCCCAGCATTTT. It specifies CASGWTGYSNQPQHF.

This chain links TRBV28 with TRBJ2-7; 11 nucleotides align to TRBD1. The length of the CDR3 is 14 residues. After removal of 9 bases from V and 3 bases from J, the junction contained 7 bases not matched to a gene. In germline, CDR1 is MDHEN, CDR2 SYDVKM. As DNA, the CDR3 is TGTGCCAGTGGTCTGGGGACAGGGGGCTACGAGCAGTACTTC. This encodes CASGLGTGGYEQYF.

The rearrangement links TRBV4-3 to TRBJ1-3, with unresolved D. Germline values: CDR1 LGHNA, CDR2 YSLEER. The CDR3 length is 13 residues. V lost 2 bases and J lost 0, with 2 bases in between. The CDR3 reads CASSQLSGNTIYF. The CDR3, as DNA: TGCGCCAGCAGCCAACTCTCTGGAAACACCATATATTTT.

The chain is built from TRBV6-5 and TRBJ1-2; D might be TRBD1 (6 bases). The germline V gene has CDR1 MNHEY and CDR2 SVGAGI. Trimming left V 0 bases short and J 8 bases short, with 13 bases between. The CDR3 consists of 14 residues. The CDR3, as DNA: TGTGCCAGCAGTTACTCGGGGGGGGCTGGGGGCTACACCTTC. Encoded protein: CASSYSGGAGGYTF.